The 9 T cell receptor beta chains in this list originate from one sample, sequenced in a study of identical twins. From the 5' RACE reads, TCRdb called clonotypes with MiXCR, one entry per CDR3 protein. Of about 210,000 distinct CDR3 sequences in the sample, approximately 9% were seen once. The material sequenced was memory (CD45RO+) T cells sorted from blood. The receptors come from a woman between 18 and 29 years old in good health.

V is TRBV20-1 and J is TRBJ1-6; D gene unclear. Germline CDR1 DFQATT, CDR2 SNEGSKA (reference sequence). The CDR3 is made up of 13 amino acids. Deletions cut 5 bases from V and 9 bases from J, with 14 bases between. CDR3 bases: TGCAGTGCTGGAATTAGTTTTTTTTCACCCCTCCACTTT. Translated: CSAGISFFSPLHF.

Many counts were recorded for this clonotype. The chain recombines TRBV18 with TRBJ1-4; D not resolved. The CDR3 consists of 16 residues. The V end lost 1 base, the J end lost 2 bases, and 11 bases lay between the germline ends. The germline gives CDR1 KGHSH, CDR2 LQKENI. The CDR3 here is CASSPRLYPTNEKLFF. The CDR3 nucleotides read TGTGCCAGCTCACCACGTCTTTACCCGACTAATGAAAAACTGTTTTTT.

This chain joins TRBV20-1 and TRBJ2-5; the match to TRBD2 covers 10 bases. The CDR3 has 14 residues. Germline CDR1 is DFQATT and CDR2 is SNEGSKA (reference sequence). The V segment lost 1 base and the J segment 3 bases; nucleotides outside the gene matches: 2. CDR3 bases: TGCAGTGCTAGAGTCAGCGGGGGGGAAGAGACCCAGTACTTC. This translates into CSARVSGGEETQYF.

V is TRBV7-3 and J is TRBJ2-1; D ambiguous. V was cut by 5 bases and J by 7 bases, with 15 bases left in between. CDR1 and CDR2 (germline): SGHTA, FQGTGA. The CDR3 is 14 residues long. CDR3 region: CASSKGKSSNEQFF. The DNA of the CDR3 is TGTGCCAGCAGCAAAGGCAAGTCCTCTAATGAGCAGTTCTTC.

This clonotype was seen ten or more times. The J gene is TRBJ1-5, the V gene TRBV7-2; D might be TRBD1 (5 bases). The CDR3 has 13 amino acids. Looked up from germline, CDR1 is SGHTA and CDR2 is FQGNSA. The V end lost 1 base, the J end lost 5 bases, and 6 bases lay between the germline ends. The CDR3 region is CASSLGGDQPQHF. The CDR3 nucleotides are TGTGCCAGCAGCTTAGGGGGGGATCAGCCCCAGCATTTT.

This clonotype was detected only a few times. The chain uses TRBV20-1 and TRBJ2-3; 7 bases line up with TRBD1. The CDR3 is made up of 14 amino acids. V was pared by 3 bases and J by 2 bases, with 5 bases of the junction left unmatched. Germline-derived CDR1 and CDR2 are DFQATT and SNEGSKA (reference sequence). CDR3 in amino acids: CSASRGLVTDTQYF. Written as DNA, the CDR3 is TGCAGTGCTAGTAGGGGGCTTGTCACAGATACGCAGTATTTT.

This clonotype was observed a handful of times. The V and J genes are TRBV7-2 and TRBJ2-2, with no clear D. The CDR3 sequence is 14 residues long. From germline, CDR1 is SGHTA and CDR2 FQGNSA. Trimming pared 0 bases from V and 2 bases from J, leaving 4 bases between. The CDR3 here is CASSLAPNTGELFF. CDR3 nucleotide sequence: TGTGCCAGCAGCTTAGCTCCAAACACCGGGGAGCTGTTTTTT.

This clonotype has only a few counts. V and J are TRBV7-2 and TRBJ2-3; 8 bases are shared with TRBD2. Germline V gives CDR1 SGHTA, CDR2 FQGNSA. V was pared by 3 bases and J by 6 bases, with 5 bases of the junction left unmatched. CDR3 length equals 14 residues. The CDR3 loop reads CASSFTSGGDTQYF. The CDR3, as DNA: TGTGCCAGCAGCTTTACTAGCGGTGGGGATACGCAGTATTTT. The complete variable domain, with remaining parts taken from reference TRBV7-2 and TRBJ2-3, reads GAGVSQSPSNKVTEKGKDVELRCDPISGHTALYWYRQSLGQGLEFLIYFQGNSAPDKSGLPSDRFSAERTGGSVSTLTIQRTQQEDSAVYLCASSFTSGGDTQYFGPGTRLTVL.

This clonotype was observed at least ten times. The genes are TRBV19 and TRBJ2-1, with 9 bases aligning to TRBD2. CDR1 and CDR2 from the germline V gene are LNHDA and SQIVND (reference sequence). Trimming at V came to 5 bases and at J to 15 bases, leaving 17 bases not matched to a gene. This CDR3 has 15 amino acids. The CDR3 sequence is CASSVFSGRLLGLFF. CDR3 coding DNA: TGTGCCAGTAGTGTTTTTAGCGGGAGACTCTTGGGGCTGTTCTTC.